What follows are 8 T cell receptor beta chains derived from one specimen sequenced in a study of response to subunit inactivated influenza vaccine. One entry per CDR3 protein results from TCRdb running MiXCR on the RT-PCR reads. The data show around 600,000 distinct CDR3 sequences, approximately 11% seen once. The same data also went into a second study, on T cells expressing NK-cell markers. As that report states: A 5'RACE template switching approach incorporating UMIs was used to make TCR beta cDNA.

The source material was PBMCs from blood, sampled on the day of vaccination. The receptor set was obtained from a man aged 45-65 years who received an inactivated influenza vaccine.

This clonotype was counted a few times. The gene calls are TRBV7-2 and TRBJ1-6; 7 nucleotides line up with TRBD1. CDR3 length equals 15 residues. Losses at the gene ends were 6 bases for V and 4 bases for J; bases not matched to a gene: 6. Per germline, CDR1 SGHTA and CDR2 FQGNSA. The CDR3 loop reads CASRWGQTYNSPLHF. The CDR3 DNA reads TGTGCCAGCAGATGGGGACAGACGTATAATTCACCCCTCCACTTT.

This clonotype was seen at least ten times. J is TRBJ2-2 and V is TRBV5-5; TRBD1 is a possible D gene (6 bases). Per the germline V gene, CDR1 is SGHKS and CDR2 is YYEKEE (reference sequence). The CDR3 has 15 residues. V was cut by 0 bases and J by 5 bases, with 11 bases left in between. CDR3 in amino acids: CASSLADQGTGELFF. The CDR3 nucleotides read TGTGCCAGCAGCTTGGCCGATCAGGGGACCGGGGAGCTGTTTTTT.

This chain's CDR3 is CASSLAPSVGNTEAFF. CDR3 DNA sequence: TGCGCCAGCAGCTTGGCCCCTTCGGTGGGCAACACTGAAGCTTTCTTT. The J gene is TRBJ1-1, the V gene TRBV5-1; no firm D call. Germline-derived CDR1 and CDR2 are SGHRS and YFSETQ. Trimming shortened V by 0 bases and J by 2 bases, and 14 bases separated the two germline ends. The length of the CDR3 is 16 residues.

This clonotype was counted a few times. A read error may produce the germline difference seen at one junction end. The rearrangement links TRBV12-3 or TRBV12-4 to TRBJ2-1, with 12 nucleotides matching TRBD2. The CDR3 is made up of 15 amino acids. CDR3 region: CAGSLASGGASEQFF. The CDR3 bases are TGTGCCGGCAGTTTGGCTAGCGGGGGGGCAAGTGAGCAGTTCTTC.

CDR3: CASSLWGRTGGTTEAFF. In DNA, the CDR3 is TGTGCCAGCAGTTTATGGGGGAGGACGGGGGGGACCACTGAAGCTTTCTTT. The chain joins TRBV28 to TRBJ1-1; D may be TRBD1 (5 bases). Germline V gene data show CDR1 as MDHEN and CDR2 as SYDVKM. The CDR3 spans 17 residues. Trimming took off 0 bases at V and 4 bases at J, with 18 bases between the two ends.

This clonotype is a singleton in its sample. One end of the junction is discordant with germline, which a read error may explain. The chain carries TRBV7-2 and TRBJ2-7; D remains ambiguous. The CDR3 is made up of 14 amino acids. Germline lookup yields CDR1 SGHTA and CDR2 FQGNSA. The CDR3 region has the DNA TGTGCCAGCAGCTTAGTGGGTCTTCTCTACGAGCAGCACTTC. Its translation is CASSLVGLLYEQHF. The variable domain in full, with the rest retrieved from reference TRBV7-2 and TRBJ2-7, is GAGVSQSPSNKVTEKGKDVELRCDPISGHTALYWYRQSLGQGLEFLIYFQGNSAPDKSGLPSDRFSAERTGGSVSTLTIQRTQQEDSAVYLCASSLVGLLYEQHFGPGTRLTVT.

Ten or more counts support this clonotype. The rearrangement uses TRBV5-4 and TRBJ2-1; 7 bases map to TRBD1. V lost 4 bases to trimming and J lost 3 bases; unmatched junction nucleotides: 7. The germline V gene has CDR1 SGHNT and CDR2 YYREEE (reference sequence). This CDR3 contains 15 residues. The CDR3 protein is CASSEGTDLYNEQFF. In DNA, the CDR3 is TGTGCCAGCAGCGAGGGGACAGACCTCTACAATGAGCAGTTCTTC.

This sequence joins TRBV19 and TRBJ2-1; D unresolved. Germline assignment: CDR1 LNHDA and CDR2 SQIVND (reference sequence). The CDR3 spans 15 residues. V was pared by 7 bases and J by 5 bases, with 18 bases between. CDR3 sequence: CASTPTWNRNNEQFF. CDR3 bases: TGTGCCAGTACCCCGACCTGGAACCGAAACAATGAGCAGTTCTTC.